The entry below gives a single T cell receptor beta chain sequence along with its context. The sample comes from a study of blood T cell repertoires in COVID-19. Sequencing was performed with immunoSEQ multiplex PCR; in TCRdb, only in-frame clones are kept and a portion is missing. This sample has 140,000 to 150,000 clones, with approximately 87% found just once. CDR1 and CDR2 (germline): SNHLY, FYNNEI. The CDR3 contains 14 residues. V lost 8 bases to trimming and J lost 3 bases, with 14 bases between them. Individuals aged about 18 to 89 years were recruited from some 26 US areas. Cohort allocation depended upon clinical history that participants reported.

The sequenced sample consisted of PBMCs or T cells enriched from blood (not recorded which). The chain links TRBV2 to TRBJ1-5, with TRBD1 as a possible D gene (5 bases). The receptor was isolated from a woman aged 25 to 45 with acute COVID-19. CDR3 in DNA: TGTGCCAGCGGCGGGGGAGGGGCCAATCAGCCCCAGCATTTT. Protein sequence: CASGGGGANQPQHF.